The 23 T cell receptor beta chains in this list originate from one sample, sequenced in a study of beta chain features in type 1 diabetes. Findings and caveats of the study: Moderately but significantly shorter TCRB CDR3s were found in Type 1 diabetes patients in all four CD4+ subsets.

Their specific antigens are unknown. Isolated RNA was reverse transcribed in full, so expressed TCRB transcripts were sequenced. The assay was immunoSEQ multiplex PCR, and TCRdb's table has in-frame clones only and misses some. The sample yields a few hundred thousand clones, 9.6% seen once. The sequenced material came from central memory CD4+ T cells from blood. The receptors here all came from a man aged 25-45 years with type 1 diabetes.

The rearrangement uses TRBV15 and TRBJ2-1; 11 bases are a match to TRBD2. Losses at the gene ends were 4 bases for V and 8 bases for J; bases not matched to a gene: 7. Germline CDR1 and CDR2: LNHNV and YYDKDF (reference sequence). The CDR3 has 15 amino acids. The CDR3 protein is CATSTLAGGRHEQFF. CDR3 sequence (DNA): TGTGCCACCAGCACCCTAGCGGGAGGCCGCCATGAGCAGTTCTTC.

The CDR3 bases are TGTGCCAGCAGCCCGACAGGGGGGAACATTCAGTACTTC. It specifies CASSPTGGNIQYF. The gene calls are TRBV14 and TRBJ2-4, with 9 nucleotides matching TRBD1. CDR3 length: 13 amino acids. J was trimmed by 7 bases and V by 4 bases; bases with no gene match: 2. Germline CDR1 is SGHDN and CDR2 is FVKESK.

This clone was picked up a small number of times. V and J are TRBV6-5 and TRBJ2-5; D is unclear. This CDR3 has 12 amino acids. V lost 5 bases to trimming and J lost 3 bases, with 7 bases between them. From germline, CDR1 is MNHEY and CDR2 SVGAGI. The CDR3 bases are TGTGCCAGCAGTGGGCCAGAAGAGACCCAGTACTTC. Amino acids: CASSGPEETQYF.

Only a few counts were recorded for this clone. The chain employs TRBV4-3 and TRBJ2-5, with D possibly matching TRBD2 (5 bases). The germline V and J ends were trimmed by 0 bases and 5 bases, with 13 bases remaining between them. The CDR3 is made up of 15 amino acids. Germline values: CDR1 LGHNA, CDR2 YSLEER. The CDR3 region is CASSQERAHWETQYF. The CDR3 nucleotides read TGCGCCAGCAGCCAAGAGCGGGCGCACTGGGAGACCCAGTACTTC.

The CDR3 bases are TGTGCCAGCAGTGAATGGGCAGGGAACACCGGGGAGCTGTTTTTT. It translates to CASSEWAGNTGELFF. The rearrangement joins TRBV2 to TRBJ2-2; D is ambiguous. V was pared by 2 bases and J by 1 base, with 8 bases between. CDR1 and CDR2 (germline): SNHLY, FYNNEI. This CDR3 contains 15 residues.

The chain uses TRBV4-1 and TRBJ2-7; D is possibly TRBD2 (6 bases). The germline V and J ends were trimmed by 0 bases and 6 bases, with 15 bases remaining between them. CDR3 length: 15 residues. Germline-derived CDR1 and CDR2 are MGHRA and YSYEKL. CDR3 DNA: TGCGCCAGCAGCCAAGAAAACCTAGCGTTACGCGAGCAGTACTTC. Translating it yields CASSQENLALREQYF.

The chain links TRBV5-4 to TRBJ2-5; 8 bases align to TRBD1. V gave up 3 bases and J gave up 6 bases; unmatched junction bases: 16. Germline V gene sequence: CDR1 SGHNT, CDR2 YYREEE (reference sequence). The CDR3 runs 17 residues. CDR3 region: CASSSGSGNTGGQTQYF. CDR3 bases: TGTGCCAGCAGCTCCGGATCAGGGAACACAGGGGGACAGACCCAGTACTTC. Combining the CDR3 with reference TRBV5-4 and TRBJ2-5 gives the whole variable domain ETGVTQSPTHLIKTRGQQVTLRCSSQSGHNTVSWYQQALGQGPQFIFQYYREEENGRGNFPPRFSGLQFPNYSSELNVNALELDDSALYLCASSSGSGNTGGQTQYFGPGTRLLVL.

CDR3: CASSLVQGSAGELFF. The DNA for the CDR3 is TGTGCCAGCAGCTTAGTACAGGGTAGTGCCGGGGAGCTGTTTTTT. This chain joins TRBV11-3 and TRBJ2-2; perhaps TRBD1 as D (6 bases). V was clipped by 1 base and J by 6 bases, with 12 bases between them. CDR1 is SGHNT, CDR2 YENEEA, per germline. The CDR3 has 15 amino acids. The full variable domain, rest sourced from reference TRBV11-3 and TRBJ2-2, is EAGVVQSPRYKIIEKKQPVAFWCNPISGHNTLYWYLQNLGQGPELLIRYENEEAVDDSQLPKDRFSAERLKGVDSTLKIQPAELGDSAVYLCASSLVQGSAGELFFGEGSRLTVL.

The table lists this clone with a few counts. The chain joins TRBV7-2 to TRBJ1-1; 11 bases align to TRBD1. Per the germline V gene, CDR1 is SGHTA and CDR2 is FQGNSA. This CDR3 is 14 amino acids long. After removal of 3 bases from V and 8 bases from J, the junction contained 5 bases not matched to a gene. The CDR3 bases are TGTGCCAGCAGCTTCCTCGGACAGGGGGCGGAAGCTTTCTTT. Its translation is CASSFLGQGAEAFF.

With regard to this clone: A far larger clone is just one base off, so this is likely a read error. It is likely a read error, because the conserved phenylalanine at the end of the CDR3 is missing. The chain links TRBV7-9 to TRBJ1-1, with a weak D call TRBD1 (5 bases). Germline CDR1 SEHNR, CDR2 FQNEAQ (reference sequence). This CDR3 spans 13 amino acids. Deletions cut 1 base from V and 7 bases from J, with 10 bases between. Here the CDR3 DNA reads TGTGCCAGCAGCTTAGGAAAGGGGCTTGAAGCTTTCCTT. Translation gives CASSLGKGLEAFL.

This clone appeared a few times. The chain recombines TRBV2 with TRBJ1-4; D call uncertain. Germline V gene data show CDR1 as SNHLY and CDR2 as FYNNEI. V was shortened by 9 bases and J by 0 bases, with 14 bases between the two germline ends. The CDR3 extends over 15 amino acids. The CDR3 region is CARGWRDATNEKLFF. CDR3 DNA sequence: TGTGCCAGAGGGTGGAGAGATGCAACTAATGAAAAACTGTTTTTT.

This clone showed up many times. J is TRBJ2-1 and V is TRBV18; no firm D call. Germline V gene lookup returns CDR1 KGHSH and CDR2 LQKENI. Trimming stripped 3 bases from V and 6 bases from J, with 6 bases between. The CDR3 runs to 12 residues. CDR3 residues: CASSPAGNEQFF. In DNA, the CDR3 is TGTGCCAGCTCACCTGCAGGCAATGAGCAGTTCTTC.

This rearrangement joins TRBV6-5 to TRBJ2-3, with TRBD2 identical over 7 bases. V was pared by 4 bases and J by 0 bases, with 4 bases of the junction left unmatched. The germline gives CDR1 MNHEY, CDR2 SVGAGI. The CDR3 is made up of 15 amino acids. The CDR3 region is CASSSPGGSTDTQYF. DNA of the CDR3: TGTGCCAGCAGTTCCCCCGGGGGGAGCACAGATACGCAGTATTTT.

This clone has a handful of counts. This chain uses TRBV2 with TRBJ1-1; D is undetermined. The CDR3 contains 12 residues. The germline V and J ends were trimmed by 8 bases and 2 bases, with 9 bases remaining between them. Germline V CDR1 and CDR2: SNHLY, FYNNEI. The CDR3 loop is CASGLINTEAFF. The CDR3 DNA reads TGTGCCAGCGGACTGATAAACACTGAAGCTTTCTTT.

The CDR3 nucleotides are TGTGCCAGCAGTCACCGAAAGACTAGCGGGAGAATTGATGAGCAGTTCTTC. Translation gives CASSHRKTSGRIDEQFF. The chain uses TRBV27 and TRBJ2-1; 12 bases are a match to TRBD2. The germline gives CDR1 MNHEY, CDR2 SMNVEV (reference sequence). The trim removed 5 bases at V and 8 bases at J, leaving 13 bases unmatched. The CDR3 totals 17 residues.

This clone was observed at least ten times. The chain employs TRBV7-9 and TRBJ1-5; 11 bases fit TRBD1. This CDR3 contains 13 residues. Germline CDR1 SEHNR, CDR2 FQNEAQ (reference sequence). J was trimmed by 9 bases and V by 5 bases; bases with no gene match: 3. CDR3 nucleotide sequence: TGTGCCAGCAGCGGACAGGGGGCCGGGCCCCAGCATTTT. Its protein is CASSGQGAGPQHF.

This clone was detected many times. The same CDR3 can be traced to other DNA sequences in this sample. V is TRBV28 and J is TRBJ1-1, with D tentatively TRBD1 (5 bases). This CDR3 spans 15 amino acids. CDR1 is MDHEN and CDR2 is SYDVKM in the germline V gene. Trimming took off 2 bases at V and 0 bases at J, with 10 bases between the two ends. The CDR3 DNA is TGTGCCAGCAGTTTAACGGGGGTAATGAACACTGAAGCTTTCTTT. This codes for CASSLTGVMNTEAFF.

This clone was found a few times. The rearrangement joins TRBV7-8 to TRBJ2-1, with TRBD2 matching 10 bases. V was pared by 5 bases and J by 15 bases, with 7 bases of the junction left unmatched. The CDR3 totals 12 residues. Germline assignment: CDR1 SGHVS and CDR2 FQNEAQ. The chain's CDR3 is CASSGPSGSVFF. The DNA for the CDR3 is TGTGCCAGCAGCGGCCCTAGCGGGAGTGTGTTCTTC.

The chain uses TRBV28 and TRBJ1-5; unclear D gene. Germline CDR1 MDHEN, CDR2 SYDVKM. The CDR3 has 12 amino acids. Trimming pared 7 bases from V and 2 bases from J, leaving 6 bases between. DNA of the CDR3: TGTGCCAGCACCCCAGGCAATCAGCCCCAGCATTTT. Amino acids: CASTPGNQPQHF.

This clone was detected many times. The chain joins TRBV14 to TRBJ1-2; unclear D gene. Germline CDR1 and CDR2: SGHDN and FVKESK. The CDR3 has 13 amino acids. Deletions cut 4 bases from V and 4 bases from J, with 10 bases between. CDR3 in amino acids: CASSRLVGYGYTF. The DNA for the CDR3 is TGTGCCAGCAGCCGCCTCGTAGGCTATGGCTACACCTTC.

V and J are TRBV5-1 and TRBJ2-7, with TRBD2 matching 10 bases. The germline V gene has CDR1 SGHRS and CDR2 YFSETQ. Unmatched junction bases numbered 10, after V lost 5 bases and J lost 5 bases. This CDR3 spans 15 amino acids. In nucleotides, the CDR3 is TGCGCCAGCAGTCCCTTAGCGGGAGGCCCCAACGAGCAGTACTTC. It codes for CASSPLAGGPNEQYF.

This clone has more than one count but fewer than ten. The J gene is TRBJ1-4, the V gene TRBV2, with D possibly matching TRBD1 (5 bases). This CDR3 is built from 12 residues. Trimming removed 7 bases from V and 6 bases from J, with 9 bases in between. The V gene's germline CDR1 is SNHLY and CDR2 FYNNEI. CDR3 sequence reads: CASTLQDEKLFF. The CDR3 DNA is TGTGCCAGCACGCTACAGGATGAAAAACTGTTTTTT.

This clone has a handful of counts. The V call is TRBV2, the J call TRBJ1-1, with D maybe TRBD1 (5 bases). The CDR3 length is 13 residues. V was cut by 4 bases and J by 4 bases, with 10 bases left in between. Germline assignment: CDR1 SNHLY and CDR2 FYNNEI. CDR3 coding DNA: TGTGCCAGCAGTGGGGAAAGGGGCACTGAAGCTTTCTTT. This gives the protein CASSGERGTEAFF.